The clone carrying this TCR beta chain was seen many times. The antigen remains undetermined. This CDR3 is 12 amino acids long. Trimming left V 3 bases short and J 5 bases short, with 8 bases between. Germline V gene data show CDR1 as SGHKS and CDR2 as YYEKEE (reference sequence). This record belongs to a study of T cell repertoires in cytomegalovirus infection. The wider study: Both CMV infection and a matching HLA type were indicated by public TCR beta signatures. Study results and limitations: Dominating the ex vivo response were HLA-C-restricted CMV-specific TCR beta clonotypes.

TCRdb re-called the reads with MiXCR, one entry per CDR3 protein. This sample has fewer than 250,000 distinct CDR3 sequences, with roughly an eighth found just once. The J gene is TRBJ2-5, the V gene TRBV5-5, with unresolved D. Material: PBMCs. The TCR originated in a human donor in good health (CMV status not recorded). Some clones in this sample may be carry-over from other donors' samples. DNA of the CDR3: TGTGCCAGCAGCTACAGTTCTGAGACCCAGTACTTC. Protein sequence: CASSYSSETQYF.